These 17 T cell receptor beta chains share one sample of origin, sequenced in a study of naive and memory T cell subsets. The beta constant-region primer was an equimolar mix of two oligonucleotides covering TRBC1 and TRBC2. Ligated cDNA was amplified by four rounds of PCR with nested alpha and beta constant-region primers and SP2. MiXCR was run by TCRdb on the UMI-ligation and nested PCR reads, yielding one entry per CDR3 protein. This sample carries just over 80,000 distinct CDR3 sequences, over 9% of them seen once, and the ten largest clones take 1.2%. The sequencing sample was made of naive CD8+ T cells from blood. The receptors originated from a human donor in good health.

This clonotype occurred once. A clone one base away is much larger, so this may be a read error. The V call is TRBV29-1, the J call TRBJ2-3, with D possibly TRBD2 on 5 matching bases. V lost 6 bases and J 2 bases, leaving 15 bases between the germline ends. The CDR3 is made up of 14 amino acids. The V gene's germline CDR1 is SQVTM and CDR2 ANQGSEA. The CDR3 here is CSVTGKRYTDTQYF. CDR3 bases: TGCAGCGTCACTGGGAAGCGGTACACAGATACGCAGTATTTT.

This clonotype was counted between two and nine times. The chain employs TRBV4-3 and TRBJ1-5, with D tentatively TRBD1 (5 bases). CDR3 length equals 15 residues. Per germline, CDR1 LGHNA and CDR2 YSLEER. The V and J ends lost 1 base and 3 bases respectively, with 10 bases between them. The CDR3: CASSQAWDLNQPQHF. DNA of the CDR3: TGCGCCAGCAGCCAAGCCTGGGACCTCAATCAGCCCCAGCATTTT.

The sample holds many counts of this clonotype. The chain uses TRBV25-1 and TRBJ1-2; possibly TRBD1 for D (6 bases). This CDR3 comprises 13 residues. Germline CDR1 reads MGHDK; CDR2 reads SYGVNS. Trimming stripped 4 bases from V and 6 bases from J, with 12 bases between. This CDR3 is CASSVGGVNGYTF. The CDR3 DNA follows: TGTGCCAGCAGTGTAGGGGGGGTCAATGGCTACACCTTC.

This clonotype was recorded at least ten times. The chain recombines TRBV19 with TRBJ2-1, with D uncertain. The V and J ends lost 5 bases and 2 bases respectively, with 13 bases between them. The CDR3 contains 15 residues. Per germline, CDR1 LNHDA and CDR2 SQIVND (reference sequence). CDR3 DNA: TGTGCCAGTAGTGAGACTGGCCTCACCTACAATGAGCAGTTCTTC. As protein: CASSETGLTYNEQFF.

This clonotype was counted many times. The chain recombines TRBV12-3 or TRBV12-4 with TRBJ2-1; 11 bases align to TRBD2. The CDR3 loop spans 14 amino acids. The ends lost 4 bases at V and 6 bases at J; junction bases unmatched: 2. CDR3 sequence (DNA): TGTGCCAGCAGTTATGGGACTAGCGGCAATGAGCAGTTCTTC. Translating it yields CASSYGTSGNEQFF.

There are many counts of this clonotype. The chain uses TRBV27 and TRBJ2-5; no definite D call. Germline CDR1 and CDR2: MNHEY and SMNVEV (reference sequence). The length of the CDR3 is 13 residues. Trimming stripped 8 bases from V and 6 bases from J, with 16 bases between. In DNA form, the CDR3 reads TGTGCCAGCCCAGAGGCTCCTGTGCAGACCCAGTACTTC. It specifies CASPEAPVQTQYF.

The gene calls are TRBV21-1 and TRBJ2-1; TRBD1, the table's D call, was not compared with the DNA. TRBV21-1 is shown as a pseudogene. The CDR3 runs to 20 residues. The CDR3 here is CASSKIWVPSREQTYNEQFF. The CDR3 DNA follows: TGTGCCAGCAGCAAAATTTGGGTCCCTTCACGGGAGCAAACCTACAATGAGCAGTTCTTC.

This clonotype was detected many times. CDR3 sequence: CATSRPQGANTEAFF. The CDR3 DNA reads TGTGCCACCAGCAGACCTCAGGGGGCGAACACTGAAGCTTTCTTT. The gene calls are TRBV15 and TRBJ1-1; TRBD1 matches at 8 bases. V was clipped by 2 bases and J by 1 base; unmatched bases: 3. The CDR3 sequence is 15 residues long. The germline V gene encodes CDR1 LNHNV and CDR2 YYDKDF (reference sequence).

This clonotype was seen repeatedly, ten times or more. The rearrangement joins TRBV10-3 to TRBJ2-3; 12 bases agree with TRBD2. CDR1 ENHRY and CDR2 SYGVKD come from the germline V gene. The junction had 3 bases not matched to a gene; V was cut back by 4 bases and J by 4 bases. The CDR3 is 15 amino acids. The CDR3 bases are TGTGCCATCAGTGCGACTAGCGGGAGTGCAGATACGCAGTATTTT. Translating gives CAISATSGSADTQYF.

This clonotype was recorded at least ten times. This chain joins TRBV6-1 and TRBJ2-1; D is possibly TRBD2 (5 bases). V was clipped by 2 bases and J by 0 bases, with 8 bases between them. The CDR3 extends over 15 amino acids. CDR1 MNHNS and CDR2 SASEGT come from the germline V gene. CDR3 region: CASSETGSSYNEQFF. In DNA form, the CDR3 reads TGTGCCAGCAGTGAAACGGGGAGCTCCTACAATGAGCAGTTCTTC.

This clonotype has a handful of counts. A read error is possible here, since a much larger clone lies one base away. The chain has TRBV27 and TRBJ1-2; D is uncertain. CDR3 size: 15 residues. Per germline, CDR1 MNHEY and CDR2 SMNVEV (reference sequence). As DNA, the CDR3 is TGTGCCAGCAGTTTATCTGGCGGAGCTAACTATGGCGACACCTTC. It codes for CASSLSGGANYGDTF.

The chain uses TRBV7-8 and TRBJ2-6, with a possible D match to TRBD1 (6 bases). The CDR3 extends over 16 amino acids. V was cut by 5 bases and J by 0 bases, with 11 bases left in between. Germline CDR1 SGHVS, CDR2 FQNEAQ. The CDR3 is CASSEGGISGANVLTF. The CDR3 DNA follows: TGTGCCAGCAGCGAAGGGGGTATCTCTGGGGCCAACGTCCTGACTTTC.

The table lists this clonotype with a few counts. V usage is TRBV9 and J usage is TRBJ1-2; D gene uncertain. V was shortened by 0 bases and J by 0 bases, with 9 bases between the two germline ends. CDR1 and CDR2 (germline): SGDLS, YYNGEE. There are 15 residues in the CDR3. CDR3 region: CASSVAGGSNYGYTF. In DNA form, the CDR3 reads TGTGCCAGCAGCGTAGCGGGAGGGTCTAACTATGGCTACACCTTC.

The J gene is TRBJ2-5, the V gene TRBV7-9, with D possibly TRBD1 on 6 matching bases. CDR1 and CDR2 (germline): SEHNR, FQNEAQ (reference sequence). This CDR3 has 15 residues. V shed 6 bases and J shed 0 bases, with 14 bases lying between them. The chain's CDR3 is CASREITGNQETQYF. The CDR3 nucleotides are TGTGCCAGCAGAGAAATTACAGGGAACCAAGAGACCCAGTACTTC. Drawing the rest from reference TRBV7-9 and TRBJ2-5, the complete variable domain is DTGVSQNPRHKITKRGQNVTFRCDPISEHNRLYWYRQTLGQGPEFLTYFQNEAQLEKSRLLSDRFSAERPKGSFSTLEIQRTEQGDSAMYLCASREITGNQETQYFGPGTRLLVL.

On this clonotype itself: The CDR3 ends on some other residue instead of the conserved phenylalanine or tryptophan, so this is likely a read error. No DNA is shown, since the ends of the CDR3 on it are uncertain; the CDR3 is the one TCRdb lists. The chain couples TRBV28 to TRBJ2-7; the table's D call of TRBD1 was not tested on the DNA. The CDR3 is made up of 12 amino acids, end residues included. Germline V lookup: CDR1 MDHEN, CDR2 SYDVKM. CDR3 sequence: CASFPKPGQYLL.

This CDR3 reads CASRTTGELFF. The CDR3 coding sequence is TGTGCCAGCCGAACCACCGGGGAGCTGTTTTTT. This chain connects TRBV14 to TRBJ2-2; D gene unclear. Germline values: CDR1 SGHDN, CDR2 FVKESK. This CDR3 region has 11 residues. The V end was cut by 8 bases, the J end by 4 bases, with 5 bases between.

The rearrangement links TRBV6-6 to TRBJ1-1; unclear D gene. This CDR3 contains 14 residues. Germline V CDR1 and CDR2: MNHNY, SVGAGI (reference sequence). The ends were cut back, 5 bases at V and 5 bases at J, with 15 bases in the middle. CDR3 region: CASSLDRIFTEAFF. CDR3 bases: TGTGCCAGCAGTCTAGATAGAATTTTTACTGAAGCTTTCTTT.